Below, one TCR beta chain is given with its context. This clone was picked up one time. The specificity of this receptor is unknown. No per-base quality is available; no much larger clone lies one base away. In total, roughly 670 healthy bone marrow donors made up the cohort. Cohort members were all nominally healthy when sampled, although unrecorded immune exposures were likely present. The donor tested CMV seropositive and was one of the 289 seropositive cohort members. A peripheral blood sample was provided by each donor, and peripheral blood mononuclear cells were used for TCR beta sequencing. Genomic DNA was extracted from the blood cell samples with the Qiagen DNeasy Blood Extraction Kit. This record comes from a study of cytomegalovirus exposure and HLA in healthy donors (dated by TCRdb to 2017 to 2019). Background on the whole study: An earlier analysis of some 620 of the donors reported about 300 Gb of sequence data and 95 million to 130 million unique TCR beta sequences obtained from about 200 million T cells. Roughly 310 gigabases of sequencing data and 78 million or so unique TCR sequences were included in an early release covering several hundred HLA-typed donors. The genetic ancestry cluster associated with self-reported Caucasian donors included 81% of the 300 to 450 genotyped donors. The study was designed to test whether signatures of past pathogen exposure could be identified by cataloging public T cell receptors. The study profiled the T cell repertoires of some 610 subjects by immunosequencing and related them to cytomegalovirus serostatus. Besides the first cohort of roughly 660 subjects, a separate validation cohort made up of about 120 different subjects was used. To predict cytomegalovirus infection status, the study brought together high-throughput TCR immunosequencing, statistical association of individual TCRs with disease status, and machine learning. To study patterns of TCR occurrence, a later analysis re-analyzed previously published TCR beta repertoires from several hundred donors and added high-resolution HLA genotyping. In the later analysis, no new phenotypic data were used to find candidate immune exposures; instead, reliance was placed on TCR beta sequences and their occurrence across donors. To decide whether each TCR beta V gene segment behaved as functional or pseudogenic, an earlier analysis of several hundred of the donors relied on high-throughput TCR beta sequencing. Donor age, sex, ethnicity and CMV serostatus were collected together with the repertoire data. In a later genetic analysis, genome-wide SNP genotypes for about 55% of the roughly 700 donors were used, and that subset was treated as a discovery cohort. All discovery cohort repertoires had been generated on a single sequencing platform. Both class I and class II loci were covered by HLA typing, at four-digit resolution. The number of donors typed differed by locus, with about 629-640 for A, B, C, DRB1 and DQB1, around 560 for DQA1, over 600 for DPA1, and 400 to 490 for DPB1. A handful of DR-DQ haplotypes were handled as single units for association and clustering because linkage in the cohort was strong. Among roughly 400 genotyped donors of the cohort, an average of approximately 200,000 unique TCR beta nucleotide sequences was sequenced per donor, of which about 18% were non-productive. Overall study outcomes, separate from this receptor: In this cohort, only TCR beta chains were sequenced, and detectable features were limited by the absence of alpha or paired-chain data. In a later genetic analysis, fewer N-insertions in productive TCRs were reported among donors in an Asian-associated ancestry cluster than the roughly 700-donor mean. A later analysis found that TCR association rates varied across HLA loci, with DRB1 alleles showing the most associated TCRs and HLA-C alleles the fewest. A later analysis reported that several top co-occurrence clusters appeared linked to parvovirus B19, influenza, CMV and Epstein-Barr virus. Correlated functional status among segregating V segments might be attributable to linkage disequilibrium, but an unknown experimental factor could not be ruled out. The study gave a list of 150 to 200 TCR beta chains associated with cytomegalovirus. Because counts were too low, some 17 rarely observed V segments, including chromosome 9 orphons, were excluded from the earlier analysis of roughly 580 of the donors. The sequencing pipeline was judged likely to have produced a cluster of highly shared sequence variants as a technical artifact. Roughly uniform sequencing depth across donors was assumed in presence/absence analyses, although this assumption may not hold. A further reported finding was that TCR beta sequences accurately predicted the HLA-A and HLA-B alleles for most subjects in the first cohort. In an earlier analysis of approximately 590 of the donors, most TCR beta V segments appeared in productive rearrangements about 87% or about 30% of the time, broadly matching IMGT annotations. At a false discovery rate of 0.05, a later analysis linked approximately 18,000 TCR beta sequences to specific HLA alleles. An association between a missense DCLRE1C variant and V-gene and J-gene trimming of TCR beta chains was found in a later genetic analysis and replicated in an independent cohort. Because the 87-base-pair reads could not distinguish some IMGT-functional V segments, including TRBV6-2 and TRBV6-3, those segments were excluded. Most TCR sequences were observed very rarely across donors, whereas some public TCRs were present in many individuals. The authors suggested that the approach could potentially be generalized to other disease states and immunological phenotypes. Most CMV-associated TCR beta chains appeared to be HLA-restricted in a later analysis, and the HLA associations seemed to be driven largely by CMV exposure. HLA typing was unavailable for some donors at each locus, so association tests used only the typed subset. Assigning TCR associations to individual alleles was difficult when HLA alleles, especially DR and DQ, strongly co-occurred. In vitro tests confirmed that a few of the cytomegalovirus-associated TCR beta chains recognize cytomegalovirus antigens. A later analysis found that HLA-associated TCR beta chains were more clonally expanded and had lower generation probabilities than equally common non-associated chains. In both the original and validation cohorts, the classifier was reported to diagnose cytomegalovirus status with high specificity and sensitivity. The only immune exposure information available for the cohort was CMV serostatus.

V is cut by 7 bases and J by 2 bases, and the space between the germline ends is 12 bases. CDR1 and CDR2, per the germline V gene (reference sequence), are LNHDA and SQIVND. Its CDR3 holds 14 amino acids, cysteine through phenylalanine. Only the CDR3 portion is preserved as DNA: 42 bases, with reading frame beginning at the first base. Receptors were amplified or captured by the immunoSEQ multiplex PCR assay. For the multiplex PCR, a mixture combining 60 forward primers for TCR Vbeta segments and 13 reverse primers for TCR Jbeta segments was used. The CDR3 region of rearranged TCR beta genes was amplified from genomic DNA with a multiplex PCR assay. On the Illumina HiSeq System, the amplified TCR beta libraries were sequenced as 87-base-pair reads. From the authors' description of their analysis: A later analysis counted around 72 million unique TCR beta chains across the 640 or so repertoires, and roughly 11 million of these chains were shared by at least two donors. Raw reads were error-corrected and collapsed into unique sequences by a nearest-neighbor algorithm in which closely related sequences were merged to remove PCR and sequencing errors. Alignment of CDR3 sequences to IMGT reference sequences was used to assign V, D and J gene segments. For a sequence to be retained, a match of at least six nucleotides was required to both a V gene segment and a J gene segment. A rearrangement was called productive if the CDR3 had no stop codons and remained in frame with V and J, and every other rearrangement was called non-productive. CDR3 was defined according to IMGT convention as the region running from the second conserved V-encoded cysteine to the conserved J-encoded phenylalanine. Sequences without an unambiguous match to a single V gene segment were excluded from the earlier analysis of a few hundred of the donors. In an earlier analysis of several hundred of the donors, V segments were called functional above 56.7% productive rearrangements and were called segregating when the between-donor standard deviation exceeded 5%. To diagnose cytomegalovirus status from the catalog of TCR beta chain sequences, a statistical classification framework was built. In a later analysis, V and J genes were assigned by comparing TCR nucleotide sequences against IMGT/GENE-DB human TR gene sequences. A later analysis assigned CDR3 sequences and most-parsimonious VDJ recombination scenarios with the TCRdist pipeline. In a later analysis, each TCR beta chain was defined by its CDR3 amino acid sequence together with its V-gene family, and reads lacking a unique V-gene family were excluded. In a later analysis, 500 to 700 highly shared, low-generation-probability nucleotide sequences were removed to address suspected cross-contamination and a sequencing artifact. In a later analysis, a clonal expansion index for each public chain was calculated from normalized within-repertoire ranks of inferred template counts. Generation probabilities in a later analysis came from a VDJ recombination model fitted to out-of-frame rearrangements, and those results were checked against IGoR. In a later analysis, hypergeometric tests were used to score TCR-TCR, TCR-HLA and TCR-CMV co-occurrence, with a repertoire-size bias correction applied to TCR pairs. False discovery rates were estimated in a later analysis by permuting HLA or CMV assignments 20 times. In a later analysis, co-occurring TCRs were grouped using DBSCAN, with TCRdist sequence similarity added in when clustering inside HLA-allele-positive subsets. Repertoires with fewer than 30,000 or more than 120,000 public chains were left out of co-occurrence clustering, as were a few repertoires with anomalous nucleotide sharing. TCRdb took this table from immuneACCESS and kept in-frame rearrangements with V and J called. Such tables lack part of the clones; where checked against another copy, unresolved V genes explain under half of the gap, and the rest is unexplained. V and J calls plus clone size are reproduced from that table; the DNA served to infer D and trimming. This sample has about 160,000 clones in its table, and under 85% of those were observed once. Together, the top ten hold 4.1% of the sample.

Sequenced: PBMCs. This sequence was found in a man aged 45-65 years in good health and CMV-seropositive. The sequence links TRBV19 to TRBJ1-3; the D gene is possibly TRBD1, with 6 bases matching. The DNA reads as follows: TGTGCCAGTAATCCCACAGGGACTGGAAACACCATATATTTT. Its product reads: CASNPTGTGNTIYF.